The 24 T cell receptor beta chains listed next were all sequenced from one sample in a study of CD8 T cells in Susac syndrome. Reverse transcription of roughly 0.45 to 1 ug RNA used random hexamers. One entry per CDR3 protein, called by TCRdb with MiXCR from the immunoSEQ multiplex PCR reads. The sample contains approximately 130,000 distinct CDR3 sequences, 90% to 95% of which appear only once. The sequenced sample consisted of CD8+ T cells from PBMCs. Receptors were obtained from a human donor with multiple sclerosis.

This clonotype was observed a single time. The CDR3 region is CASSSLGGAVYGYTF. The CDR3, as DNA: TGTGCCAGCAGCTCGTTAGGTGGGGCAGTATATGGCTACACCTTC. The chain links TRBV7-3 to TRBJ1-2; D might be TRBD1 (5 bases). Germline V lookup: CDR1 SGHTA, CDR2 FQGTGA. The CDR3 length is 15 residues. V shed 4 bases and J shed 5 bases, with 17 bases lying between them.

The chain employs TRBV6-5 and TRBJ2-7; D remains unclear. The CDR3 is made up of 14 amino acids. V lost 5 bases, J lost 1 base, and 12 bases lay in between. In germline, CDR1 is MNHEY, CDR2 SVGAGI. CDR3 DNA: TGTGCCAGCAGTGGGATCTTGGGATCCTACGAGCAGTACTTC. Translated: CASSGILGSYEQYF.

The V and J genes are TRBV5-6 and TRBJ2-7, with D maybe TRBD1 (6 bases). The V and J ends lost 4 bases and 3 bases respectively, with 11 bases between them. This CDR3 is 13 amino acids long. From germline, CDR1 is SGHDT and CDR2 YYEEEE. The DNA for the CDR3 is TGTGCCAGCAGCCCCCTGGACAGCTACGAGCAGTACTTC. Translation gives CASSPLDSYEQYF.

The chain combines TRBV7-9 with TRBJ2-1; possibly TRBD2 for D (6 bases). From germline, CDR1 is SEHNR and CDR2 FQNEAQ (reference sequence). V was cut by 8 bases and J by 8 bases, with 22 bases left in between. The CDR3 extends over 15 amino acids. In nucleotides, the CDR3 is TGTGCCAGCGTCGTTGGTGGCGGGATCATCTATGAGCAGTTCTTC. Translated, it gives CASVVGGGIIYEQFF.

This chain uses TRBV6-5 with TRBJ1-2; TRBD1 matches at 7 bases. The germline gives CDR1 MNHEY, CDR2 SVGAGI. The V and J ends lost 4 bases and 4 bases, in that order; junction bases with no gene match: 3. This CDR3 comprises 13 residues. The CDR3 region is CASSSGQSYGYTF. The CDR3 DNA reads TGTGCCAGCAGTTCGGGACAGAGCTATGGCTACACCTTC.

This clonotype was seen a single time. CDR3 protein: CSPMQRITDTQYF. The CDR3 nucleotides read TGCAGTCCCATGCAGAGAATCACAGATACGCAGTATTTT. J is TRBJ2-3 and V is TRBV20-1, with D hard to call. The CDR3 covers 13 residues. The V end was cut by 8 bases, the J end by 2 bases, with 14 bases between. Germline V gene data show CDR1 as DFQATT and CDR2 as SNEGSKA (reference sequence).

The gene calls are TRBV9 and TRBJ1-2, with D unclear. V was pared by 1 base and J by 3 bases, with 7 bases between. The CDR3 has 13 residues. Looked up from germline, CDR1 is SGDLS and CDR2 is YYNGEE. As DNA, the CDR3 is TGTGCCAGCAGCGTAAAGCAGGACTATGGCTACACCTTC. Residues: CASSVKQDYGYTF. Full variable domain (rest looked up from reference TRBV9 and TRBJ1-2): DSGVTQTPKHLITATGQRVTLRCSPRSGDLSVYWYQQSLDQGLQFLIQYYNGEERAKGNILERFSAQQFPDLHSELNLSSLELGDSALYFCASSVKQDYGYTFGSGTRLTVV.

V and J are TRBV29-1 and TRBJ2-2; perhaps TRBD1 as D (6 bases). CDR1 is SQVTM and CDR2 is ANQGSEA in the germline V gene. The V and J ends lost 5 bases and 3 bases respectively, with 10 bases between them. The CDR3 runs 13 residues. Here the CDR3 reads CSVLQGDTGELFF. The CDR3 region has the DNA TGCAGCGTTCTACAGGGCGACACCGGGGAGCTGTTTTTT.

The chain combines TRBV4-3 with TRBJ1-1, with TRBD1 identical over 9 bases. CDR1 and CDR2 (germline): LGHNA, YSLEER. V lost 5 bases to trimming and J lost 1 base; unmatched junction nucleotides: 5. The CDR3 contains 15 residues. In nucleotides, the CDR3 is TGCGCCAGCAGCACCCGGACAGGGGCGAACACTGAAGCTTTCTTT. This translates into CASSTRTGANTEAFF.

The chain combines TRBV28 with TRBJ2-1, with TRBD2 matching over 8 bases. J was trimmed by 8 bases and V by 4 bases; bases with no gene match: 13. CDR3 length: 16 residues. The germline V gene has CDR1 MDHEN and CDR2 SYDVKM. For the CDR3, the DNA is TGTGCCAGCAGTTCCCCCCAGCGGGAGCACGGGGATGAGCAGTTCTTC. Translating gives CASSSPQREHGDEQFF.

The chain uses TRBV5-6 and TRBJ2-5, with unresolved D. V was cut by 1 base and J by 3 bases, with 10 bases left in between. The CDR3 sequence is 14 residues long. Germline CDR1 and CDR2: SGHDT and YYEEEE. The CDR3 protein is CASSLRMRKETQYF. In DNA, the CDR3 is TGTGCCAGCAGCTTGAGAATGAGGAAAGAGACCCAGTACTTC.

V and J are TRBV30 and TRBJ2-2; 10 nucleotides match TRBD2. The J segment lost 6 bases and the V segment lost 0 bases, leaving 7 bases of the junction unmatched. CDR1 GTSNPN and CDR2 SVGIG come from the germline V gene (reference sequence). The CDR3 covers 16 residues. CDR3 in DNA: TGTGCCTGGAGTGTAGGGACTAGCGTCTTCGCCGGGGAGCTGTTTTTT. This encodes CAWSVGTSVFAGELFF. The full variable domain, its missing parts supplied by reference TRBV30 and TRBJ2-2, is SQTIHQWPATLVQPVGSPLSLECTVEGTSNPNLYWYRQAAGRGLQLLFYSVGIGQISSEVPQNLSASRPQDRQFILSSKKLLLSDSGFYLCAWSVGTSVFAGELFFGEGSRLTVL.

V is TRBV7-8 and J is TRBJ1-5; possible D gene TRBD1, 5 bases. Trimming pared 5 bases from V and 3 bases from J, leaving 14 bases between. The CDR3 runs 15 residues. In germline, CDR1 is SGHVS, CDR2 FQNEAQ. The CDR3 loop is CASSPGWGDNQPQHF. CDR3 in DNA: TGTGCCAGCAGCCCAGGTTGGGGGGACAATCAGCCCCAGCATTTT.

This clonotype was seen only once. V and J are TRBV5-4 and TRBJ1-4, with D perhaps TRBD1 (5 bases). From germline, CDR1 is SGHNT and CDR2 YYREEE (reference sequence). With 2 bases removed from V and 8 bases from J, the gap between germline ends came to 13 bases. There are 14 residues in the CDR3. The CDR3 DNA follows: TGTGCCAGCAGCTTCGATGGGGGAAACGAAAAACTGTTTTTT. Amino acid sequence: CASSFDGGNEKLFF.

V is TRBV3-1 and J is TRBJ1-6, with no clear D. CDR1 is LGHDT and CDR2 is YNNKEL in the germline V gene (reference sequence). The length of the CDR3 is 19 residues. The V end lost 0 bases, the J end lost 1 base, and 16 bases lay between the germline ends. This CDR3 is CASSQDVVLSGSYNSPLHF. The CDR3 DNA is TGTGCCAGCAGCCAAGATGTCGTTTTGTCAGGTTCCTATAATTCACCCCTCCACTTT.

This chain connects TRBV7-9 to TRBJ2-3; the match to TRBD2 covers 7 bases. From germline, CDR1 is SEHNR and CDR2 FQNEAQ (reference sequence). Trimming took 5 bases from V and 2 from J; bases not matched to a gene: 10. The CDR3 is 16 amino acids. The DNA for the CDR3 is TGTGCCAGCAGCCCTCTTAGTGGGAGGGACACAGATACGCAGTATTTT. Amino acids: CASSPLSGRDTDTQYF.

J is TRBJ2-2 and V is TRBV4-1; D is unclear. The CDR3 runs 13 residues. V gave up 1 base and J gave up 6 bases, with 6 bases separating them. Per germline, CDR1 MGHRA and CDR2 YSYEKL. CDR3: CASSQVRSGELFF. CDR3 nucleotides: TGCGCCAGCAGCCAAGTTCGCTCCGGGGAGCTGTTTTTT.

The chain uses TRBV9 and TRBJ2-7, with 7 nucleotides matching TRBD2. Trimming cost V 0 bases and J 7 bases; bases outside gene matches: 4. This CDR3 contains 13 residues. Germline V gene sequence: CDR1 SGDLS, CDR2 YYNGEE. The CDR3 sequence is CASSVDGREEQYF. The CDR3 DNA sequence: TGTGCCAGCAGCGTAGACGGGCGGGAGGAGCAGTACTTC.

The CDR3 reads CARGTESYNEQFF. CDR3 bases: TGTGCCAGAGGGACTGAATCCTACAATGAGCAGTTCTTC. This chain joins TRBV2 and TRBJ2-1, with D possibly TRBD2 on 6 matching bases. Trimming cost V 9 bases and J 1 base, with 10 bases left between them. The CDR3 spans 13 residues. Germline loops: CDR1 SNHLY, CDR2 FYNNEI. The full variable domain, rest sourced from reference TRBV2 and TRBJ2-1, is EPEVTQTPSHQVTQMGQEVILRCVPISNHLYFYWYRQILGQKVEFLVSFYNNEISEKSEIFDDQFSVERPDGSNFTLKIRSTKLEDSAMYFCARGTESYNEQFFGPGTRLTVL.

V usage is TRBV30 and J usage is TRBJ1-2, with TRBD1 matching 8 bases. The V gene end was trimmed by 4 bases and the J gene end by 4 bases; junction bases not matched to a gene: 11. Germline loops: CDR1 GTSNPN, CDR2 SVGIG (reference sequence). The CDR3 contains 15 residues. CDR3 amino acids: CAWTQTTGAAYGYTF. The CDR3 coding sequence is TGTGCCTGGACCCAAACGACAGGGGCGGCCTATGGCTACACCTTC.

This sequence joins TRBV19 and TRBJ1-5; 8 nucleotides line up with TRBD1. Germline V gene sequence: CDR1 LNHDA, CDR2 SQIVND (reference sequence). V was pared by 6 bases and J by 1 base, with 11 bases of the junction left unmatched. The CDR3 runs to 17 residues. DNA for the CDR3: TGTGCCAGTAGGAAGGACAGGGAAGGGATCAGCAATCAGCCCCAGCATTTT. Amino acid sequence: CASRKDREGISNQPQHF.

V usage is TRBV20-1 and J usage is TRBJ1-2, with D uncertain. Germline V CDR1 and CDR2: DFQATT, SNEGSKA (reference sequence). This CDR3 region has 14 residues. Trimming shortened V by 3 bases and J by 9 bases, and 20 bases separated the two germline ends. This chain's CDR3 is CSARERATGWSYTF. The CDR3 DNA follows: TGCAGTGCTAGGGAAAGGGCGACCGGGTGGAGCTACACCTTC.

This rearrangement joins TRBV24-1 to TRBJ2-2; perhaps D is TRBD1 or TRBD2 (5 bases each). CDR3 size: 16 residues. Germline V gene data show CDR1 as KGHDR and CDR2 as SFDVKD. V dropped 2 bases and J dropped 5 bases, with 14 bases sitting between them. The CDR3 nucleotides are TGTGCCACCAGTGATTCGTGGGGGTTGAGGACCGGGGAGCTGTTTTTT. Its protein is CATSDSWGLRTGELFF.

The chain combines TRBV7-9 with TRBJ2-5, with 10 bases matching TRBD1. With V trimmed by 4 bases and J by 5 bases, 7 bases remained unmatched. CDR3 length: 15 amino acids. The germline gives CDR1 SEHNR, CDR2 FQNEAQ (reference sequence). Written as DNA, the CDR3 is TGTGCCAGCAGCTCCCGGGACAGGGGTCAGGAGACCCAGTACTTC. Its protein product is CASSSRDRGQETQYF.